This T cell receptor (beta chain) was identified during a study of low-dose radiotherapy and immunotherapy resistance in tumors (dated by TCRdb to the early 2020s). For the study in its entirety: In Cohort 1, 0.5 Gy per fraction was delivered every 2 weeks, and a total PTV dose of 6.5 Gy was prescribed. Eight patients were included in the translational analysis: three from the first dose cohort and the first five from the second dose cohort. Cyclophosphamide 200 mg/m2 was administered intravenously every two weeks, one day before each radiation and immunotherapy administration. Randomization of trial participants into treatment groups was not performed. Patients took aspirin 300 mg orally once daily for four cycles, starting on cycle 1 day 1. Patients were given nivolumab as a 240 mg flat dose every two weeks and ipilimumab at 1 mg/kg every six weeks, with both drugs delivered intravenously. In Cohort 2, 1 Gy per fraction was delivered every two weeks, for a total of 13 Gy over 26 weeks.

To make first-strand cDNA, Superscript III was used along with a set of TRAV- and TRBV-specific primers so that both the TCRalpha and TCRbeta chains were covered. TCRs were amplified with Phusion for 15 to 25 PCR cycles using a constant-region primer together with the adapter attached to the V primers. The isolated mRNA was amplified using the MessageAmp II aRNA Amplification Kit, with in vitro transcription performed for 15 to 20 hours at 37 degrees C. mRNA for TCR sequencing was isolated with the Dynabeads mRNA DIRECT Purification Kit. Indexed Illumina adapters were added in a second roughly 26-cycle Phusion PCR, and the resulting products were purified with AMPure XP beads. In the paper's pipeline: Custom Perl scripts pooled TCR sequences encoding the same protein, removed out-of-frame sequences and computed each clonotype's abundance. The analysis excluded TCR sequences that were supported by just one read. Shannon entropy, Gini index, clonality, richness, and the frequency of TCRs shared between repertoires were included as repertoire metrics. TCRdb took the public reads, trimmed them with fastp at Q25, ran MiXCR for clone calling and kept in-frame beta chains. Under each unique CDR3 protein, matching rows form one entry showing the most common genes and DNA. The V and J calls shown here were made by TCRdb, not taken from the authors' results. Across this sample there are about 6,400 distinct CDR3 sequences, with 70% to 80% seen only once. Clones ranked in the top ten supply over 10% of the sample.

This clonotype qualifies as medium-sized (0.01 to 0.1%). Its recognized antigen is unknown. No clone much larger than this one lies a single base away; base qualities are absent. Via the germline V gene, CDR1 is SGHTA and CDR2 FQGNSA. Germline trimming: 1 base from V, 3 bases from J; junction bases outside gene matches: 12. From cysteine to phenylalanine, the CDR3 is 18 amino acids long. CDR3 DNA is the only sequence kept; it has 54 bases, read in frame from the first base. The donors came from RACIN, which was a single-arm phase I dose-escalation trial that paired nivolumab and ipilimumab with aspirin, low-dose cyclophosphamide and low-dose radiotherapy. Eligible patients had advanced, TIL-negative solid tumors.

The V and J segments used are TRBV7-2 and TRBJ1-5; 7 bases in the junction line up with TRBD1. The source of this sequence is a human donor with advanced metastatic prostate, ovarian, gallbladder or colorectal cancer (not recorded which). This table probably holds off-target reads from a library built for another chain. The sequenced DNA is TGTGCCAGCAGCTTAGAGCATAGCTGGGACAGACCCAATCAGCCCCAGCATTTT. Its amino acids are CASSLEHSWDRPNQPQHF.